These T cell receptor beta chains were read from a single sample in a study of patients and donors after allogeneic stem cell transplantation. TCRdb re-called the RT-PCR reads through MiXCR, storing one row per CDR3 protein. The sample contains hundreds of thousands of distinct CDR3 sequences, 16% of which appear only once. Sequencing was carried out using blood, either unsorted or a sorted T cell fraction (not recorded which). These receptors came from a human donor who was either an allogeneic HSCT recipient or a stem cell or donor lymphocyte infusion donor (not recorded which). It is not recorded whose cells these are; they may come from a transplant donor. The CDR3 runs from the conserved cysteine through the conserved F or W. The order of the fields is D gene, clone size, V gene, J gene, CDR3 protein, CDR3 DNA. D genes are given only for firm matches. Clone size is stated in some rows and not others, as once, few, many or a class when expanded.

>NA|few|TRBV6-5|TRBJ1-1
CASSYFGEPSTEAFF
TGTGCCAGCAGTTACTTCGGGGAACCGAGTACTGAAGCTTTCTTT
>NA|NA|TRBV18|TRBJ1-1
CASSPPDGPTAFF
TGTGCCAGCTCACCTCCGGACGGTCCGACAGCTTTCTTT
>NA|NA|TRBV10-2|TRBJ1-1
CASSESIRLWTEAFF
TGCGCCAGCAGTGAGTCGATACGCCTCTGGACTGAAGCTTTCTTT
>NA|NA|TRBV11-3|TRBJ2-7
CASRERAAYEQYF
TGTGCCAGCAGGGAGAGGGCCGCCTACGAGCAGTACTTC
>NA|many|TRBV6-6|TRBJ2-7
CASKGYLIHEQYF
TGTGCCAGCAAGGGTTATCTAATCCACGAGCAGTACTTC
>NA|NA|TRBV12-3/TRBV12-4|TRBJ1-1
CASSFRQPNTEAFF
TGTGCCAGCAGTTTCAGGCAACCGAACACTGAAGCTTTCTTT
>TRBD2|NA|TRBV20-1|TRBJ2-2
CSARQTSGGLSGELFF
TGCAGTGCTAGACAGACTAGCGGGGGTCTGTCCGGGGAGCTGTTTTTT
>NA|many|TRBV12-3/TRBV12-4|TRBJ1-6
CASSLSLSGSYNSPLHF
TGTGCCAGCAGTTTATCGCTATCGGGCTCCTATAATTCACCCCTCCACTTT
>NA|NA|TRBV18|TRBJ2-7
CASSLDIPSYEQYF
TGTGCCAGCTCACTAGATATCCCATCCTACGAGCAGTACTTC
>NA|NA|TRBV10-2|TRBJ1-1
CASSEGETEAFF
TGCGCCAGCAGTGAAGGGGAAACTGAAGCTTTCTTT
>NA|few|TRBV28|TRBJ2-7
CASSPFRRGANEQYF
TGTGCCAGCAGCCCCTTTAGGCGGGGTGCCAACGAGCAGTACTTC
>TRBD1|NA|TRBV30|TRBJ2-2
CAWRVTGSAGELFF
TGTGCCTGGAGGGTGACAGGGTCGGCCGGGGAGCTGTTTTTT
>NA|few|TRBV18|TRBJ2-7
CASSPSGLIYEQYF
TGTGCCAGCTCACCGTCGGGACTTATCTACGAGCAGTACTTC
>NA|NA|TRBV20-1|TRBJ1-5
CSASQPLGRSGSNQPQHF
TGCAGTGCTAGTCAACCACTAGGACGGTCCGGGAGCAATCAGCCCCAGCATTTT
>TRBD2|once|TRBV6-1|TRBJ2-5
CASSLLAGGPEVETQYF
TGTGCCAGCAGTCTCCTAGCGGGGGGGCCGGAGGTGGAGACCCAGTACTTC
>NA|few|TRBV4-2|TRBJ2-1
CASSQVGGGLSYNEQFF
TGTGCCAGCAGCCAAGTAGGGGGGGGCCTCTCCTACAATGAGCAGTTCTTC
>NA|NA|TRBV25-1|TRBJ1-3
CASSPGVPGNTIYF
TGTGCCAGCAGCCCAGGGGTACCTGGAAACACCATATATTTT
>NA|NA|TRBV7-2|TRBJ2-1
CASSPGAHQFF
TGTGCCAGCAGCCCCGGGGCACACCAGTTCTTC
>NA|NA|TRBV9|TRBJ2-3
CASSVVSGASTDTQYF
TGTGCCAGCAGCGTAGTGTCAGGCGCCAGCACAGATACGCAGTATTTT
>TRBD1|NA|TRBV13|TRBJ1-4
CASSPRGLREKLFF
TGTGCCAGCAGCCCCAGGGGGCTTAGGGAAAAACTGTTTTTT
>TRBD2|NA|TRBV7-9|TRBJ2-7
CASRTSGGSSYEQYF
TGTGCCAGCAGGACTAGCGGGGGGAGCTCCTACGAGCAGTACTTC
>NA|NA|TRBV5-1|TRBJ2-4
CASRVAKNIQYF
TGCGCCAGCAGGGTAGCCAAAAACATTCAGTACTTC
>NA|NA|TRBV15|TRBJ1-3
CATSPTARHTIYF
TGTGCCACCAGCCCGACTGCCCGACACACCATATATTTT
>NA|many|TRBV10-3|TRBJ1-2
CAIGVGYGYTF
TGTGCCATCGGGGTAGGCTATGGCTACACCTTC
>TRBD2|NA|TRBV12-3/TRBV12-4|TRBJ2-1
CASRRLAGFEQFF
TGTGCCAGCAGGCGGCTAGCGGGTTTTGAGCAGTTCTTC
>NA|many|TRBV20-1|TRBJ2-2
CSARRTGTGELFF
TGCAGTGCTAGACGAACAGGGACCGGGGAGCTGTTTTTT
>NA|NA|TRBV20-1|TRBJ2-4
CSASPDNRQYF
TGCAGTGCTAGTCCCGATAACCGCCAGTACTTC
>TRBD1|few|TRBV10-3|TRBJ1-5
CAISERTGPNQPQHF
TGTGCCATCAGTGAACGGACAGGTCCCAATCAGCCCCAGCATTTT
>NA|few|TRBV18|TRBJ2-7
CASSPQFGAYEQYF
TGTGCCAGCTCACCTCAATTCGGAGCCTACGAGCAGTACTTC
>TRBD2|many|TRBV7-6|TRBJ2-3
CASSLGTSGSTDTQYF
TGTGCCAGCAGCTTAGGGACTAGCGGGAGCACAGATACGCAGTATTTT
>TRBD1|few|TRBV3-1|TRBJ1-4
CASSHPLGRGSNEKLFF
TGTGCCAGCAGCCACCCCCTGGGCAGGGGGTCTAATGAAAAACTGTTTTTT
>NA|NA|TRBV7-9|TRBJ2-7
CASSLINGLSYEQYF
TGTGCCAGCAGCTTAATTAACGGTTTGTCCTACGAGCAGTACTTC
>NA|few|TRBV9|TRBJ1-1
CASSRGEGEAFF
TGTGCCAGCAGCAGGGGAGAGGGTGAAGCTTTCTTT
>NA|NA|TRBV11-2|TRBJ2-1
CASSSRAIAHEQFF
TGTGCCAGCAGCTCAAGAGCTATAGCCCATGAGCAGTTCTTC
>NA|many|TRBV7-3|TRBJ1-2
CASSPNGQGKGYTF
TGTGCCAGCAGCCCCAATGGTCAGGGAAAAGGCTACACCTTC
>NA|few|TRBV3-1|TRBJ1-5
CASSQGRGQPQHF
TGTGCCAGCAGCCAGGGACGGGGACAGCCCCAGCATTTT
>TRBD1|NA|TRBV12-3/TRBV12-4|TRBJ2-3
CATLQGAGRSTDTQYF
TGTGCCACACTACAGGGGGCAGGGCGTTCCACAGATACGCAGTATTTT
>NA|many|TRBV29-1|TRBJ2-7
CSVGRRDVREQYF
TGCAGCGTTGGTCGGAGGGACGTCCGGGAGCAGTACTTC
>TRBD2|NA|TRBV12-3/TRBV12-4|TRBJ2-1
CASCSSGGAQEEQFF
TGTGCCAGCTGCTCTAGCGGGGGGGCCCAGGAGGAGCAGTTCTTC
>TRBD1|few|TRBV27|TRBJ1-2
CASSPDRASYGYTF
TGTGCCAGCAGTCCAGACAGGGCAAGCTATGGCTACACCTTC
>NA|NA|TRBV6-1|TRBJ1-2
CATHQSRTDGYTF
TGTGCCACCCACCAAAGCCGGACGGACGGCTACACCTTC
>NA|few|TRBV7-6|TRBJ2-7
CASSLVPGLYEQYF
TGTGCCAGCAGCTTAGTCCCGGGCCTCTACGAGCAGTACTTC
>TRBD2|NA|TRBV2|TRBJ2-7
CASRDAGGRYEQYF
TGTGCCAGCAGAGACGCGGGAGGGAGGTACGAGCAGTACTTC